The subject of this entry is one T cell receptor beta chain. As yet, its antigen is unknown. These data come from a study of shared clonotypes between healthy human individuals. Study outcomes and limitations: The study sampled only blood, and tissue repertoires likely differ. Relative to clonotypes present in all four donors, those not shared had lower generation probabilities. Generally, naive subsets came out with larger estimated richness than memory subsets.

Naive CD8 cells were CD45RO-negative, positively selected for CCR7, excluding terminally differentiated effector memory CD45RA+ cells. Profiling relied on immunoSEQ multiplex PCR, and the TCRdb table lists in-frame clones only, not all of them. This repertoire shows hundreds of thousands of clones, under 95% found once; its top ten account for roughly 24%. Trimming cost V 1 base and J 3 bases, with 7 bases left between them. Germline assignment: CDR1 SGHVS and CDR2 FNYEAQ. The CDR3 covers 13 residues. The source material was naive CD8+ T cells sorted from blood. The source is a man aged 25 to 45 in good health. This chain links TRBV7-6 with TRBJ2-7; no clear D gene. DNA of the CDR3: TGTGCCAGCAGCTTAGATACGTACTACGAGCAGTACTTC. Protein product: CASSLDTYYEQYF.